This TCR beta chain was documented in a study of blood T cell repertoires in COVID-19. Looking at the study overall: Sites in the United States, Italy and Spain provided acute and convalescent COVID-19 samples. Sample material is recorded as cDNA or gDNA derived from T cells, B-cell-depleted T cells, or PBMCs.

Authors' data handling: Reference gene primer amplification yielded estimated nucleated cell counts. Assay used: immunoSEQ multiplex PCR; TCRdb lists only in-frame clones, some missing. Clone size and V and J calls were adopted from that table, with D and trimming inferred from the DNA. The sample contains roughly 63,000 clones, about 90% of which appear only once. This clone occurred once. Trimming cost V 5 bases and J 0 bases; bases outside gene matches: 5. CDR3 length equals 16 residues. In germline, CDR1 is PRHDT, CDR2 FYEKMQ (reference sequence). The TCR originated in a man aged 55 to 70 with acute or convalescent COVID-19. The rearrangement joins TRBV13 to TRBJ2-1, with 9 bases lining up with TRBD1. The sequencing sample was made of peripheral blood. The CDR3 sequence is CASSGQGPSSYNEQFF. Here the CDR3 DNA reads TGTGCCAGCAGCGGACAGGGGCCTAGCTCCTACAATGAGCAGTTCTTC.